This TCR beta chain was documented in a study of radiotherapy plus CTLA-4 blockade in lung cancer. Note on this clone: Its antigen is as yet unknown.

Trimming removed 8 bases at V and 5 bases at J, with 12 bases between. This CDR3 is 12 amino acids long. CDR1 is GTSNPN, CDR2 SVGIG, per germline (reference sequence). Whole-study results and caveats: Reportedly, early blood T cell clone dynamics best predicted response, with interferon-beta. TCR clones from tumors expanded in blood after radiotherapy plus ipilimumab.

Clones were sequenced by immunoSEQ multiplex PCR, and TCRdb holds only the in-frame ones, with some missing. There are around 63,000 clones in the sample; about 72% occur only once, and roughly 15% lies in the top ten. The origin of this receptor is a human donor with non-small cell lung cancer whose response to radiotherapy plus ipilimumab could not be evaluated. Some clones in this sample may be carry-over from other donors' samples. The source material was peripheral blood, sampled from a patient treated with radiotherapy plus ipilimumab. The V and J genes are TRBV30 and TRBJ1-4; D is unresolved. CDR3 amino acids: CARGGLNEKLFF. CDR3 coding DNA: TGTGCCCGGGGAGGTCTGAATGAAAAACTGTTTTTT.